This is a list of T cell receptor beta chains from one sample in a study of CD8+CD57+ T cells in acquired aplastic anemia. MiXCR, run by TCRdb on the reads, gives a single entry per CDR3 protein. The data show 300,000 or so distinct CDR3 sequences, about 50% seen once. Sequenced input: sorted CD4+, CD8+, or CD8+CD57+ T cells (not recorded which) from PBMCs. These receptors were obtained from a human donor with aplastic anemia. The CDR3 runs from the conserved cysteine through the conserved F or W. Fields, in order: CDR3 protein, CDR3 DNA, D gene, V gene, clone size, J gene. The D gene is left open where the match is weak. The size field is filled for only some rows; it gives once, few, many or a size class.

cdr3_aa: CASSPPGGGPETQYF; cdr3_nt: TGTGCCAGCAGCCCCCCAGGGGGAGGGCCCGAGACCCAGTACTTC; d_call: -; v_call: TRBV7-6; clone_size: few; j_call: TRBJ2-5
cdr3_aa: CASSLVGPVYTEAFF; cdr3_nt: TGCGCCAGCAGCTTGGTGGGCCCGGTGTACACTGAAGCTTTCTTT; d_call: -; v_call: TRBV5-1; clone_size: -; j_call: TRBJ1-1
cdr3_aa: CASSLLGRSSGANVLTF; cdr3_nt: TGTGCCAGCAGCTTATTGGGACGGTCCTCTGGGGCCAACGTCCTGACTTTC; d_call: -; v_call: TRBV5-5; clone_size: -; j_call: TRBJ2-6
cdr3_aa: CSVSGRGETYEQYF; cdr3_nt: TGCAGCGTATCCGGGAGGGGGGAGACCTACGAGCAGTACTTC; d_call: TRBD2; v_call: TRBV29-1; clone_size: -; j_call: TRBJ2-7
cdr3_aa: CASSQGIRGVDYGYTF; cdr3_nt: TGTGCCAGCAGCCAAGGAATCAGGGGAGTTGACTATGGCTACACCTTC; d_call: -; v_call: TRBV14; clone_size: -; j_call: TRBJ1-2
cdr3_aa: CSASAGNYEQYF; cdr3_nt: TGCAGTGCTAGTGCCGGAAACTACGAGCAGTACTTC; d_call: -; v_call: TRBV20-1; clone_size: -; j_call: TRBJ2-7
cdr3_aa: CSAREASGSYNEQFF; cdr3_nt: TGCAGTGCTAGAGAGGCTTCTGGGTCCTACAATGAGCAGTTCTTC; d_call: -; v_call: TRBV20-1; clone_size: many; j_call: TRBJ2-1
cdr3_aa: CSARTFGSRNTGELFF; cdr3_nt: TGCAGTGCTAGGACATTTGGGAGTCGGAACACCGGGGAGCTGTTTTTT; d_call: -; v_call: TRBV20-1; clone_size: -; j_call: TRBJ2-2
cdr3_aa: CAISAGTGERSPLHF; cdr3_nt: TGTGCCATCAGTGCTGGGACAGGGGAACGTTCACCCCTCCACTTT; d_call: TRBD1; v_call: TRBV10-3; clone_size: few; j_call: TRBJ1-6
cdr3_aa: CASSEGGFRYEQYF; cdr3_nt: TGTGCCAGCAGCGAAGGGGGATTTCGCTACGAGCAGTACTTC; d_call: -; v_call: TRBV27; clone_size: many; j_call: TRBJ2-7
cdr3_aa: CASSLGERAGWQYF; cdr3_nt: TGTGCCAGCAGCTTAGGGGAGAGGGCAGGTTGGCAGTACTTC; d_call: -; v_call: TRBV7-8; clone_size: many; j_call: TRBJ2-7
cdr3_aa: CASSRSQGSETQYF; cdr3_nt: TGTGCCAGCAGCCGGTCACAGGGTTCGGAGACCCAGTACTTC; d_call: -; v_call: TRBV7-3; clone_size: -; j_call: TRBJ2-5
cdr3_aa: CATSDGSSYDEQFF; cdr3_nt: TGTGCCACCAGTGATGGGAGCTCCTACGATGAGCAGTTCTTC; d_call: -; v_call: TRBV24-1; clone_size: -; j_call: TRBJ2-1
cdr3_aa: CSVGEGRIEGYTF; cdr3_nt: TGCAGCGTTGGAGAGGGGAGGATAGAGGGCTACACCTTC; d_call: -; v_call: TRBV29-1; clone_size: -; j_call: TRBJ1-2
cdr3_aa: CATSRETSGTDTQYF; cdr3_nt: TGTGCCACCAGCAGAGAGACTAGCGGCACAGATACGCAGTATTTT; d_call: TRBD2; v_call: TRBV15; clone_size: few; j_call: TRBJ2-3
cdr3_aa: CASSTIRGDTQYF; cdr3_nt: TGTGCCAGTAGTACCATTAGGGGGGATACGCAGTATTTT; d_call: -; v_call: TRBV19; clone_size: -; j_call: TRBJ2-3
cdr3_aa: CATRSGSPYNEQFF; cdr3_nt: TGTGCCACCCGGAGCGGGAGTCCTTACAATGAGCAGTTCTTC; d_call: TRBD2; v_call: TRBV15; clone_size: -; j_call: TRBJ2-1
cdr3_aa: CSAIRLAGTDTQYF; cdr3_nt: TGCAGTGCTATTAGACTAGCCGGGACAGATACGCAGTATTTT; d_call: TRBD2; v_call: TRBV20-1; clone_size: -; j_call: TRBJ2-3
cdr3_aa: CASSSRRSYNEQFF; cdr3_nt: TGTGCCAGCAGTTCTAGACGTTCCTACAATGAGCAGTTCTTC; d_call: -; v_call: TRBV5-8; clone_size: many; j_call: TRBJ2-1
cdr3_aa: CASSRGAPNQPQHF; cdr3_nt: TGTGCCAGTAGTAGAGGGGCCCCAAATCAGCCCCAGCATTTT; d_call: -; v_call: TRBV19; clone_size: many; j_call: TRBJ1-5
cdr3_aa: CASSFLINNEQFF; cdr3_nt: TGTGCCAGCAGCTTCCTTATTAACAATGAGCAGTTCTTC; d_call: -; v_call: TRBV6-2/TRBV6-3; clone_size: -; j_call: TRBJ2-1
cdr3_aa: CASSVTVTGTGVEQYF; cdr3_nt: TGTGCCAGCAGCGTAACCGTTACCGGGACAGGGGTCGAGCAGTACTTC; d_call: TRBD1; v_call: TRBV9; clone_size: -; j_call: TRBJ2-7
cdr3_aa: CASSLGRTSVDTQYF; cdr3_nt: TGTGCCAGCAGCCTAGGACGGACTAGCGTAGATACGCAGTATTTT; d_call: TRBD2; v_call: TRBV7-2; clone_size: -; j_call: TRBJ2-3
cdr3_aa: CASSDFAEETQYF; cdr3_nt: TGTGCCAGCAGCGATTTCGCAGAAGAGACCCAGTACTTC; d_call: -; v_call: TRBV7-2; clone_size: -; j_call: TRBJ2-5
cdr3_aa: CATSDLVQPPNTQYF; cdr3_nt: TGTGCCACCAGTGATTTGGTACAACCCCCGAATACGCAGTATTTT; d_call: -; v_call: TRBV24-1; clone_size: -; j_call: TRBJ2-3
cdr3_aa: CASSLSEIIHGYTF; cdr3_nt: TGTGCCAGCAGCTTGTCAGAAATTATTCATGGCTACACCTTC; d_call: -; v_call: TRBV7-9; clone_size: -; j_call: TRBJ1-2
cdr3_aa: CSARVDSEDNYGYTF; cdr3_nt: TGCAGTGCTAGAGTAGACAGTGAGGATAACTATGGCTACACCTTC; d_call: -; v_call: TRBV20-1; clone_size: -; j_call: TRBJ1-2
cdr3_aa: CATSDPGLDYEQYF; cdr3_nt: TGTGCCACCAGTGATCCGGGACTGGACTACGAGCAGTACTTC; d_call: -; v_call: TRBV24-1; clone_size: -; j_call: TRBJ2-7
cdr3_aa: CASSPTGGSHNEQFF; cdr3_nt: TGTGCCAGTTCGCCGACGGGGGGCAGCCACAATGAGCAGTTCTTC; d_call: -; v_call: TRBV19; clone_size: -; j_call: TRBJ2-1
cdr3_aa: CATRRGETEAFF; cdr3_nt: TGTGCCACCCGACGGGGGGAAACTGAAGCTTTCTTT; d_call: -; v_call: TRBV2; clone_size: -; j_call: TRBJ1-1
cdr3_aa: CATSRDLTVLGELFF; cdr3_nt: TGTGCCACCAGCAGAGACTTAACAGTGTTGGGGGAGCTGTTTTTT; d_call: -; v_call: TRBV15; clone_size: many; j_call: TRBJ2-2
cdr3_aa: CASKGTGSMYTEAFF; cdr3_nt: TGCGCCAGCAAAGGAACAGGGTCGATGTACACTGAAGCTTTCTTT; d_call: -; v_call: TRBV5-1; clone_size: -; j_call: TRBJ1-1
cdr3_aa: CASSPQGRVLTGELFF; cdr3_nt: TGTGCCAGCTCACCCCAGGGCAGGGTTCTCACCGGGGAGCTGTTTTTT; d_call: -; v_call: TRBV18; clone_size: -; j_call: TRBJ2-2
cdr3_aa: CAIKGTSGRVDEQFF; cdr3_nt: TGTGCCATCAAGGGGACTAGCGGGAGAGTGGATGAGCAGTTCTTC; d_call: TRBD2; v_call: TRBV10-3; clone_size: many; j_call: TRBJ2-1
cdr3_aa: CASSSGDSAGETQYF; cdr3_nt: TGTGCCAGCAGCTCGGGGGACTCGGCGGGAGAGACCCAGTACTTC; d_call: -; v_call: TRBV5-8; clone_size: -; j_call: TRBJ2-5
cdr3_aa: CSARDPLAGTGELFF; cdr3_nt: TGCAGTGCTAGAGATCCCCTAGCGGGCACCGGGGAGCTGTTTTTT; d_call: TRBD2; v_call: TRBV20-1; clone_size: -; j_call: TRBJ2-2
cdr3_aa: CATSRGPGQGVSGELFF; cdr3_nt: TGTGCCACCAGCAGAGGACCAGGACAGGGGGTCTCCGGGGAGCTGTTTTTT; d_call: TRBD1; v_call: TRBV15; clone_size: -; j_call: TRBJ2-2
cdr3_aa: CASSVPGQIVSEQFF; cdr3_nt: TGTGCCAGCAGTGTTCCGGGACAGATAGTGAGTGAGCAGTTCTTC; d_call: TRBD1; v_call: TRBV25-1; clone_size: -; j_call: TRBJ2-1
cdr3_aa: CASSIGNPLRAEQYF; cdr3_nt: TGTGCCAGCAGTATAGGAAACCCCCTACGGGCCGAGCAGTACTTC; d_call: -; v_call: TRBV2; clone_size: many; j_call: TRBJ2-7
cdr3_aa: CATSIDRGTSYEQYF; cdr3_nt: TGTGCCACCAGCATCGACAGGGGAACCTCCTACGAGCAGTACTTC; d_call: TRBD1; v_call: TRBV15; clone_size: many; j_call: TRBJ2-7
cdr3_aa: CASSSSGDGQYF; cdr3_nt: TGTGCCAGCAGCTCGTCCGGGGACGGGCAGTACTTC; d_call: -; v_call: TRBV7-2; clone_size: many; j_call: TRBJ2-7
cdr3_aa: CASSLVLAGNTGELFF; cdr3_nt: TGTGCCAGCAGCTTAGTACTAGCGGGAAACACCGGGGAGCTGTTTTTT; d_call: TRBD2; v_call: TRBV7-9; clone_size: -; j_call: TRBJ2-2
cdr3_aa: CASSERTPTGNTIYF; cdr3_nt: TGTGCCAGTAGTGAGCGCACCCCGACTGGAAACACCATATATTTT; d_call: -; v_call: TRBV19; clone_size: -; j_call: TRBJ1-3
cdr3_aa: CATTQGGEQFF; cdr3_nt: TGTGCCACCACCCAGGGTGGTGAGCAGTTCTTC; d_call: -; v_call: TRBV24-1; clone_size: -; j_call: TRBJ2-1
cdr3_aa: CASSNSGTSYEQYF; cdr3_nt: TGTGCCAGCAGCAACAGCGGGACTAGCTACGAGCAGTACTTC; d_call: TRBD2; v_call: TRBV11-3; clone_size: -; j_call: TRBJ2-7
cdr3_aa: CASSESTVKGYTF; cdr3_nt: TGTGCCAGCAGCGAGTCCACAGTTAAGGGCTACACCTTC; d_call: -; v_call: TRBV9; clone_size: -; j_call: TRBJ1-2
cdr3_aa: CASSTSNSYEQYF; cdr3_nt: TGTGCCAGCAGTACAAGTAACTCCTACGAGCAGTACTTC; d_call: -; v_call: TRBV6-6; clone_size: -; j_call: TRBJ2-7
cdr3_aa: CASSPDRGVYNEQFF; cdr3_nt: TGTGCCAGCAGCCCTGACAGGGGGGTCTACAATGAGCAGTTCTTC; d_call: TRBD1; v_call: TRBV7-3; clone_size: -; j_call: TRBJ2-1
cdr3_aa: CSAREQGRRGETQYF; cdr3_nt: TGCAGTGCTAGAGAACAGGGGCGGCGGGGGGAGACCCAGTACTTC; d_call: -; v_call: TRBV20-1; clone_size: -; j_call: TRBJ2-5
cdr3_aa: CASSDTTTNEKLFF; cdr3_nt: TGTGCCAGCAGTGACACAACAACTAATGAAAAACTGTTTTTT; d_call: -; v_call: TRBV9; clone_size: once; j_call: TRBJ1-4
cdr3_aa: CSAVRSSGRTAEQYF; cdr3_nt: TGCAGTGCTGTCCGTTCTAGCGGGAGGACGGCCGAGCAGTACTTC; d_call: TRBD2; v_call: TRBV20-1; clone_size: few; j_call: TRBJ2-7
cdr3_aa: CASRQGAYEQYF; cdr3_nt: TGTGCCAGCCGACAGGGGGCTTACGAGCAGTACTTC; d_call: TRBD1; v_call: TRBV19; clone_size: -; j_call: TRBJ2-7
cdr3_aa: CASSLRRNYGYTF; cdr3_nt: TGTGCCAGCAGTCTCAGGCGCAACTATGGCTACACCTTC; d_call: -; v_call: TRBV12-3/TRBV12-4; clone_size: -; j_call: TRBJ1-2
cdr3_aa: CISVAEAYEEADTQYF; cdr3_nt: -; d_call: -; v_call: TRBV7-5; clone_size: -; j_call: TRBJ2-3